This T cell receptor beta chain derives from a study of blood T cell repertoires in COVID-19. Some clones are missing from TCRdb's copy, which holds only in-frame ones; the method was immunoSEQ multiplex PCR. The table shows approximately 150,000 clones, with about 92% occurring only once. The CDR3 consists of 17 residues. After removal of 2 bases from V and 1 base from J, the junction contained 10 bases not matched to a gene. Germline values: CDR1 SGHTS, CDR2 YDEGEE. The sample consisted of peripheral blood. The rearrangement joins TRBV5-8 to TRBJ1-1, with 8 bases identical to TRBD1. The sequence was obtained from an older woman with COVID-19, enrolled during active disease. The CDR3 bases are TGTGCCAGCAGCTTCTCATTAGGACAGGGAGCGAACACTGAAGCTTTCTTT. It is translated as CASSFSLGQGANTEAFF.